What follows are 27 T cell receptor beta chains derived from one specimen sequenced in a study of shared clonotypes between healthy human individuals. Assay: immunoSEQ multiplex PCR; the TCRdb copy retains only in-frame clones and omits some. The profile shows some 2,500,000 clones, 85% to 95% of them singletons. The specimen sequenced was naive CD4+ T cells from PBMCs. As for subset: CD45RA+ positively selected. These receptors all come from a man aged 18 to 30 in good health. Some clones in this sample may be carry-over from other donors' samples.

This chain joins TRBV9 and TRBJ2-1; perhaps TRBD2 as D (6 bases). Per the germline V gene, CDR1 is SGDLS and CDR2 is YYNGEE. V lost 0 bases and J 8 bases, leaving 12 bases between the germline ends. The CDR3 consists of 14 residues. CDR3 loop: CASSVAAWGDEQFF. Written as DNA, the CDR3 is TGTGCCAGCAGCGTAGCCGCGTGGGGGGATGAGCAGTTCTTC. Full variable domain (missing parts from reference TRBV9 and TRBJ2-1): DSGVTQTPKHLITATGQRVTLRCSPRSGDLSVYWYQQSLDQGLQFLIQYYNGEERAKGNILERFSAQQFPDLHSELNLSSLELGDSALYFCASSVAAWGDEQFFGPGTRLTVL.

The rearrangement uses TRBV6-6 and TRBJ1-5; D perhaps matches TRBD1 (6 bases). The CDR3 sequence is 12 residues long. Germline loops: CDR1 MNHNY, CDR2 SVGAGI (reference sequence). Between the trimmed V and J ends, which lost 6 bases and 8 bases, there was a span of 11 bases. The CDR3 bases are TGTGCCAGCAGAACAGGGTTGGAGCCCCAGCATTTT. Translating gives CASRTGLEPQHF.

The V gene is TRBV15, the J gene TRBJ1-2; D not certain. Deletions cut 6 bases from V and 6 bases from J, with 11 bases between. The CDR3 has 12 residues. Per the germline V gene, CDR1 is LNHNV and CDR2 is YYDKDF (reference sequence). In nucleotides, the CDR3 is TGTGCCACCAGTCGAGGAGCAGATGGCTACACCTTC. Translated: CATSRGADGYTF.

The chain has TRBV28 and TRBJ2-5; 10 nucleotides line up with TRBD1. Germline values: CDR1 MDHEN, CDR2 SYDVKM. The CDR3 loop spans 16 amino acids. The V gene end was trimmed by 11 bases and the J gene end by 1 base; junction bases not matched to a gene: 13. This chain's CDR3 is CAALKRDRGSQETQYF. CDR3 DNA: TGTGCCGCACTCAAACGGGACAGGGGCTCCCAAGAGACCCAGTACTTC.

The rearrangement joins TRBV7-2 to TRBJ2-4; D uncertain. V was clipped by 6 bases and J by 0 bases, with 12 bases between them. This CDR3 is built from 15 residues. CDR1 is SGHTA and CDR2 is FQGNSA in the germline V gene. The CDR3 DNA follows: TGTGCCAGCAGTACCGTTCGCCTAGCCAAAAACATTCAGTACTTC. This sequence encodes CASSTVRLAKNIQYF.

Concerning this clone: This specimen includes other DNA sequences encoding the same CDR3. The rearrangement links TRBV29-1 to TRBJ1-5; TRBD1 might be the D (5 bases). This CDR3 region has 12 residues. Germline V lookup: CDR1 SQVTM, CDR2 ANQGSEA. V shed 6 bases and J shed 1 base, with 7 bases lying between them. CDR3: CSVAGSNQPQHF. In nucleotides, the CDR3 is TGCAGCGTCGCAGGGAGCAATCAGCCCCAGCATTTT.

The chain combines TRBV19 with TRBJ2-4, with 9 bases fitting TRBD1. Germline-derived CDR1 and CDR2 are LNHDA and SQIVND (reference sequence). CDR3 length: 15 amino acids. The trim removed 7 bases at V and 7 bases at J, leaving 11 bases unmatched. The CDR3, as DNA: TGTGCCAGTAACTTACCGGGGGACAGGGCTAACATTCAGTACTTC. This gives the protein CASNLPGDRANIQYF. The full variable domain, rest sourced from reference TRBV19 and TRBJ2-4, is DGGITQSPKYLFRKEGQNVTLSCEQNLNHDAMYWYRQDPGQGLRLIYYSQIVNDFQKGDIAEGYSVSREKKESFPLTVTSAQKNPTAFYLCASNLPGDRANIQYFGAGTRLSVL.

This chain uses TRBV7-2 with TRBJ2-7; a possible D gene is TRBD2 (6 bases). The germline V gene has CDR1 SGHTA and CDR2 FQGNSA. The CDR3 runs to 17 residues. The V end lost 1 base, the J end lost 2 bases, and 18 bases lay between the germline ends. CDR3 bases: TGTGCCAGCAGCTTAGGGGTCGTACGGGGGAACACCTACGAGCAGTACTTC. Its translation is CASSLGVVRGNTYEQYF. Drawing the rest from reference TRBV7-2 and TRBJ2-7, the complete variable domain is GAGVSQSPSNKVTEKGKDVELRCDPISGHTALYWYRQSLGQGLEFLIYFQGNSAPDKSGLPSDRFSAERTGGSVSTLTIQRTQQEDSAVYLCASSLGVVRGNTYEQYFGPGTRLTVT.

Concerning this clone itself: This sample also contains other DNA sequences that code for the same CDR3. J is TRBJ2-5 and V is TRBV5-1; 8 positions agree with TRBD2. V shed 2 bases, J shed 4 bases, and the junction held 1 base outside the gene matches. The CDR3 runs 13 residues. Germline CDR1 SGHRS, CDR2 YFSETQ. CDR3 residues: CASSFGLAETQYF. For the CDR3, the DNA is TGCGCCAGCAGCTTCGGACTAGCAGAGACCCAGTACTTC.

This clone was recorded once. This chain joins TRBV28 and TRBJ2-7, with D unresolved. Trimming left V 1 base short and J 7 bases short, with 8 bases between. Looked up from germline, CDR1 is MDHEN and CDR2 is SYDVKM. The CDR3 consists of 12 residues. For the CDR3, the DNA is TGTGCCAGCAGTTTATTTCGGATAGAGCAGTACTTC. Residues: CASSLFRIEQYF. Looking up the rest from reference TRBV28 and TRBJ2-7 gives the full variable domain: DVKVTQSSRYLVKRTGEKVFLECVQDMDHENMFWYRQDPGLGLRLIYFSYDVKMKEKGDIPEGYSVSREKKERFSLILESASTNQTSMYLCASSLFRIEQYFGPGTRLTVT.

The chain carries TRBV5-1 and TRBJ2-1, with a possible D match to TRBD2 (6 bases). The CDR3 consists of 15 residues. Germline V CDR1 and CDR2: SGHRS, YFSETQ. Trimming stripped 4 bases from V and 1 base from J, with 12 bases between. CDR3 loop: CASSPLAPSYNEQFF. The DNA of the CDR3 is TGCGCCAGCAGCCCCCTAGCGCCTTCCTACAATGAGCAGTTCTTC.

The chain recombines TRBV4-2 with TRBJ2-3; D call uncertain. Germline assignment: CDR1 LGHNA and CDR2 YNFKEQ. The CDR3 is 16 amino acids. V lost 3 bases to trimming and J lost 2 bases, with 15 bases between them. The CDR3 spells CASSHSESSLTDTQYF. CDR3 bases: TGTGCCAGCAGCCATTCGGAGAGCTCCCTCACAGATACGCAGTATTTT.

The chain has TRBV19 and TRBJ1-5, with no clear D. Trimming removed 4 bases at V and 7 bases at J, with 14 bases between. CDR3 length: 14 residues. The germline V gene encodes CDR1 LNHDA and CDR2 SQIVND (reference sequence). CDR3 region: CASSNLGGSQPQHF. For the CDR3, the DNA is TGTGCCAGTAGTAATTTGGGAGGTTCCCAGCCCCAGCATTTT.

The CDR3 loop reads CASSELLAGGPYEQYF. In nucleotides, the CDR3 is TGTGCCAGCAGTGAATTGCTAGCGGGAGGGCCGTACGAGCAGTACTTC. The chain is built from TRBV2 and TRBJ2-7, with TRBD2 matching 12 bases. The CDR3 has 16 residues. V lost 2 bases to trimming and J lost 4 bases; unmatched junction nucleotides: 6. Germline values: CDR1 SNHLY, CDR2 FYNNEI. Supplemented by reference TRBV2 and TRBJ2-7, the full variable domain reads EPEVTQTPSHQVTQMGQEVILRCVPISNHLYFYWYRQILGQKVEFLVSFYNNEISEKSEIFDDQFSVERPDGSNFTLKIRSTKLEDSAMYFCASSELLAGGPYEQYFGPGTRLTVT.

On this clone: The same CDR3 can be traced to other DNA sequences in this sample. The CDR3 reads CASSLGQGGEKLFF. DNA of the CDR3: TGCGCCAGCAGCTTGGGGCAGGGGGGTGAAAAACTGTTTTTT. This rearrangement joins TRBV5-1 to TRBJ1-4, with TRBD1 matching 7 bases. Germline CDR1 is SGHRS and CDR2 is YFSETQ. V shed 0 bases and J 7 bases; nucleotides not matched to a gene: 3. There are 14 residues in the CDR3.

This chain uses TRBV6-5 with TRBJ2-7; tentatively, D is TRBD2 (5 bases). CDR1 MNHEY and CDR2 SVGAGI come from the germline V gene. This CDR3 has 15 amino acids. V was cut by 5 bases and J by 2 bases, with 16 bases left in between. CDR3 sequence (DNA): TGTGCCAGCAGTACCCAGCTAGCCGCCGCCTACGAGCAGTACTTC. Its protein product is CASSTQLAAAYEQYF.

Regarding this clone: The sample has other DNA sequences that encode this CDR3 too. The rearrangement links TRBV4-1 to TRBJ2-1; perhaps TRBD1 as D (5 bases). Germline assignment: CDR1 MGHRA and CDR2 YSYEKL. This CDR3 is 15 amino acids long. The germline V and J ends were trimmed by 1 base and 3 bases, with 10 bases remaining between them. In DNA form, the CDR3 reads TGCGCCAGCAGCCAAGCAGGGCTAAGCTACAATGAGCAGTTCTTC. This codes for CASSQAGLSYNEQFF.

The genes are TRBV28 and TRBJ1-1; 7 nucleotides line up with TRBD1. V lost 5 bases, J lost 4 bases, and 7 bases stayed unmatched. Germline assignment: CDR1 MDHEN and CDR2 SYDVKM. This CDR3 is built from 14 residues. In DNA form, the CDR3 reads TGTGCCAGCAGTCCAGAGGGGGCGAGCACTGAAGCTTTCTTT. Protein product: CASSPEGASTEAFF.

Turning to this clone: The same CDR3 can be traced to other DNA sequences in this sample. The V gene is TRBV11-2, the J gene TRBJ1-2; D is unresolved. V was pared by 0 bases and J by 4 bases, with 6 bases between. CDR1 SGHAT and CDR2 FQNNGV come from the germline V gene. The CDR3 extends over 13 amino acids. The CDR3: CASSLDGSYGYTF. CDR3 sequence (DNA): TGTGCCAGCAGCTTAGACGGGAGCTATGGCTACACCTTC.

CDR3 amino acids: CASSLLTSYEQFF. The CDR3, as DNA: TGTGCCAGCAGCTTATTGACTAGTTATGAGCAGTTCTTC. The chain combines TRBV11-3 with TRBJ2-1; possible D gene TRBD2, 6 bases. The length of the CDR3 is 13 residues. The ends were cut back, 2 bases at V and 8 bases at J, with 10 bases in the middle. Germline V lookup: CDR1 SGHNT, CDR2 YENEEA.

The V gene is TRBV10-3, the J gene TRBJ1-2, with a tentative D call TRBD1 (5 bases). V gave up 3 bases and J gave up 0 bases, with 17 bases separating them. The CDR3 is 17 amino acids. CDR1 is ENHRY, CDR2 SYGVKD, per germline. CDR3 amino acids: CAISDGPQGHSNYGYTF. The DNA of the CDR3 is TGTGCCATCAGTGACGGCCCACAAGGACATTCTAACTATGGCTACACCTTC.

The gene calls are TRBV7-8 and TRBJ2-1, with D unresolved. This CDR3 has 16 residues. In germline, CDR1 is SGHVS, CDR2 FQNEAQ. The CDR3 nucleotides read TGTTCTACCTTGGGTGGGAAACCCACTGTTTATAATGAGCAGTTCTTC. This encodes CSTLGGKPTVYNEQFF.

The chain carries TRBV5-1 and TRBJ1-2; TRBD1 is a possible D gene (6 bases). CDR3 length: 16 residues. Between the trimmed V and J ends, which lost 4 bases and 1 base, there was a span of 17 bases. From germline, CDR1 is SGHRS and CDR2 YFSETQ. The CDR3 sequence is CASSPTLTGFNYGYTF. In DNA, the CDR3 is TGCGCCAGCAGCCCGACGCTGACAGGATTTAACTATGGCTACACCTTC. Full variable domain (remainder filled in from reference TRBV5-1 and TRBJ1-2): KAGVTQTPRYLIKTRGQQVTLSCSPISGHRSVSWYQQTPGQGLQFLFEYFSETQRNKGNFPGRFSGRQFSNSRSEMNVSTLELGDSALYLCASSPTLTGFNYGYTFGSGTRLTVV.

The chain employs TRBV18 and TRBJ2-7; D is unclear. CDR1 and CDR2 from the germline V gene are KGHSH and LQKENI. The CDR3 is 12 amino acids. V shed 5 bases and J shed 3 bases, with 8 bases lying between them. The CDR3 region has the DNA TGTGCCAGCTCATCCCAGATCTACGAGCAGTACTTC. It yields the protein CASSSQIYEQYF.

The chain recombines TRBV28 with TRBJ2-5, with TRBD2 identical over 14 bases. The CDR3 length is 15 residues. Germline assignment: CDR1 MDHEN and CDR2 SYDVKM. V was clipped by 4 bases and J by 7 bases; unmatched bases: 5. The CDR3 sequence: CASSSPGLAGGTQYF. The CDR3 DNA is TGTGCCAGCAGTTCACCCGGACTAGCGGGAGGGACCCAGTACTTC.

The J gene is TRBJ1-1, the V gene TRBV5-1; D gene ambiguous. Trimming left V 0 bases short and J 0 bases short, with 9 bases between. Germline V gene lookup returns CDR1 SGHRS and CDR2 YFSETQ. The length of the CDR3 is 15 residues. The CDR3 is CASSLASKMNTEAFF. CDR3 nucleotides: TGCGCCAGCAGCTTGGCCTCGAAAATGAACACTGAAGCTTTCTTT.

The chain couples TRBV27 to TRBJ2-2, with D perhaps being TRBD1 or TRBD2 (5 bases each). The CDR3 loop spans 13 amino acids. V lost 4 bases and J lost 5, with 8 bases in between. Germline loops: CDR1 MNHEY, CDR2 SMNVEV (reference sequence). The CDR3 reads CASSYWGTGELFF. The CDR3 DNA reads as TGTGCCAGCAGTTACTGGGGGACCGGGGAGCTGTTTTTT.